Presented here are 6 T cell receptor beta chains from one specimen sequenced in a study of lymphopenia after photon versus proton radiotherapy. Only in-frame clones appear in the TCRdb table, and some are missing; sequencing was by immunoSEQ multiplex PCR. The table lists tens of thousands of clones, around 88% of them singletons. The specimen comprised peripheral blood, sampled from a patient treated with proton-based radiotherapy. These receptors all come from a man between 60 and 75 years old with pancreatic cancer.

J is TRBJ1-3 and V is TRBV4-2; TRBD1 is a possible D gene (5 bases). The CDR3 consists of 18 residues. Germline V gene data show CDR1 as LGHNA and CDR2 as YNFKEQ. The V end lost 2 bases, the J end lost 6 bases, and 23 bases lay between the germline ends. CDR3 amino acids: CASSQWGGTPSVENTIYF. The CDR3, as DNA: TGTGCCAGCAGCCAATGGGGGGGTACGCCATCTGTTGAAAACACCATATATTTT.

The table lists this clone with a few counts. V gene TRBV6-1 combines with J gene TRBJ2-2; D is perhaps TRBD1 or TRBD2 (5 bases each). Germline V gives CDR1 MNHNS, CDR2 SASEGT. This CDR3 has 14 residues. Trimming cost V 6 bases and J 6 bases, with 14 bases left between them. CDR3 bases: TGTGCCAGCAGGGGGGACCTCAAGGCCGGGGAGCTGTTTTTT. Its protein is CASRGDLKAGELFF.

The chain carries TRBV6-6 and TRBJ2-5; 7 nucleotides line up with TRBD1. The CDR3 is made up of 13 amino acids. V lost 7 bases to trimming and J lost 2 bases; unmatched junction nucleotides: 4. From germline, CDR1 is MNHNY and CDR2 SVGAGI (reference sequence). CDR3 region: CASNYRGQETQYF. CDR3 DNA: TGTGCCAGCAACTACAGGGGTCAAGAGACCCAGTACTTC.

This clone is a singleton in its sample. V is TRBV19 and J is TRBJ1-2; 10 bases map to TRBD1. Germline V gives CDR1 LNHDA, CDR2 SQIVND (reference sequence). V lost 5 bases and J lost 3; bases outside the gene matches: 3. The CDR3 has 14 residues. The CDR3 is CASSRQGADYGYTF. The CDR3 bases are TGTGCCAGTAGTCGACAGGGGGCGGACTATGGCTACACCTTC.

A few counts support this clone. J is TRBJ2-1 and V is TRBV19; D perhaps matches TRBD2 (6 bases). From germline, CDR1 is LNHDA and CDR2 SQIVND (reference sequence). The germline V and J ends were trimmed by 4 bases and 4 bases, with 8 bases remaining between them. The CDR3 runs to 13 residues. CDR3 sequence: CASSSGVYNEQFF. The CDR3 region has the DNA TGTGCCAGTAGTAGCGGGGTATACAATGAGCAGTTCTTC.

The chain carries TRBV11-3 and TRBJ2-1; TRBD1 is a possible D gene (6 bases). The CDR3 consists of 12 residues. V shed 7 bases and J shed 8 bases, with 12 bases lying between them. The germline gives CDR1 SGHNT, CDR2 YENEEA. The CDR3 DNA is TGTGCCAGCAAGGGCAGGGGCGATGAGCAGTTCTTC. Its protein is CASKGRGDEQFF.